Listed below are T cell receptor beta chains from one sample, sequenced in a study of T cell changes during pregnancy in multiple sclerosis. Generated by immunoSEQ multiplex PCR, the TCRdb table keeps only in-frame clones and is missing some. The repertoire holds fewer than 70,000 clones, with approximately 90% as singletons. Here the sequenced sample was peripheral blood, taken in the first trimester of pregnancy. All receptors derive from a female donor with multiple sclerosis, enrolled in a pregnancy study. Both conserved end residues are part of each CDR3. The order of the fields is CDR3 protein, CDR3 DNA, D gene, J gene, CDR3 length, clone size, V gene. A D gene is named only where the DNA matches it firmly. Not all rows give a size; the values are once, few, many and, for expanded clones, a class.

CDR3aa: CASSLVGASYNEQFF
CDR3nt: TGTGCCAGCAGTTTAGTGGGGGCCTCCTACAATGAGCAGTTCTTC
d_gene: NA
j_gene: TRBJ2-1
len: 15
abundance: NA
v_gene: TRBV27

CDR3aa: CASGSGQGDYEQYF
CDR3nt: TGTGCCAGCGGGTCAGGACAGGGCGATTACGAGCAGTACTTC
d_gene: TRBD1
j_gene: TRBJ2-7
len: 14
abundance: NA
v_gene: TRBV2

CDR3aa: CAWSPPTYTTGLNQPQHF
CDR3nt: TGTGCCTGGAGTCCACCCACGTATACGACAGGGTTAAATCAGCCCCAGCATTTT
d_gene: TRBD1
j_gene: TRBJ1-5
len: 18
abundance: NA
v_gene: TRBV30

CDR3aa: CASSDFTASSYNEQFF
CDR3nt: TGTGCCAGCAGTGACTTTACTGCGAGCTCCTACAATGAGCAGTTCTTC
d_gene: NA
j_gene: TRBJ2-1
len: 16
abundance: NA
v_gene: TRBV6-1

CDR3aa: CASSVDSGANVLTF
CDR3nt: TGTGCCAGCAGTGTTGACTCTGGGGCCAATGTCCTGACTTTC
d_gene: NA
j_gene: TRBJ2-6
len: 14
abundance: NA
v_gene: TRBV6-1

CDR3aa: CASSRGGAFEWDQPQHF
CDR3nt: TGTGCCAGCAGTAGGGGGGGGGCGTTTGAGTGGGATCAGCCCCAGCATTTT
d_gene: NA
j_gene: TRBJ1-5
len: 17
abundance: NA
v_gene: TRBV7-2

CDR3aa: CASTSSVSDRGRSYNEQFF
CDR3nt: TGTGCCAGCACCTCATCCGTTTCGGACAGGGGGCGATCATACAATGAGCAGTTCTTC
d_gene: TRBD1
j_gene: TRBJ2-1
len: 19
abundance: NA
v_gene: TRBV27

CDR3aa: CASSDTPPATGGQETQYF
CDR3nt: TGTGCCAGCAGCGATACCCCCCCTGCCACGGGGGGACAAGAGACCCAGTACTTC
d_gene: TRBD2
j_gene: TRBJ2-5
len: 18
abundance: once
v_gene: TRBV7-6

CDR3aa: CASSWATLSGANVLTF
CDR3nt: TGTGCCAGCAGCTGGGCCACCCTTTCTGGGGCCAACGTCCTGACTTTC
d_gene: NA
j_gene: TRBJ2-6
len: 16
abundance: NA
v_gene: TRBV5-6

CDR3aa: CASSLSPENYYGYTF
CDR3nt: TGTGCCAGCAGCTTATCCCCCGAAAACTACTATGGCTACACCTTC
d_gene: NA
j_gene: TRBJ1-2
len: 15
abundance: NA
v_gene: TRBV11-2

CDR3aa: CASSCPRGRTGELFF
CDR3nt: TGTGCCAGCAGTTGCCCCAGGGGGCGAACCGGGGAGCTGTTTTTT
d_gene: TRBD1
j_gene: TRBJ2-2
len: 15
abundance: NA
v_gene: TRBV27

CDR3aa: CASSPRTSYEQYF
CDR3nt: TGTGCCAGCAGCCCGCGAACTAGCTACGAGCAGTACTTC
d_gene: NA
j_gene: TRBJ2-7
len: 13
abundance: NA
v_gene: TRBV7-8

CDR3aa: CASSLASGGGTDTQYF
CDR3nt: TGTGCCAGCAGCTTAGCTAGCGGGGGGGGCACAGATACGCAGTATTTT
d_gene: TRBD2
j_gene: TRBJ2-3
len: 16
abundance: NA
v_gene: TRBV7-9

CDR3aa: CASSQIRSSYNEQFF
CDR3nt: TGTGCCAGCAGCCAAATTCGGAGCTCCTACAATGAGCAGTTCTTC
d_gene: NA
j_gene: TRBJ2-1
len: 15
abundance: NA
v_gene: TRBV7-8

CDR3aa: CASTPGGGLMGNSPLHF
CDR3nt: TGTGCCAGCACCCCGGGTGGGGGGTTAATGGGTAATTCACCCCTCCACTTT
d_gene: NA
j_gene: TRBJ1-6
len: 17
abundance: NA
v_gene: TRBV27

CDR3aa: CASSFGQGVGLGETQYF
CDR3nt: TGTGCCAGCAGCTTCGGGCAGGGGGTAGGGTTGGGAGAGACCCAGTACTTC
d_gene: TRBD1
j_gene: TRBJ2-5
len: 17
abundance: NA
v_gene: TRBV13

CDR3aa: CASSPLQGTPRIANYGYTF
CDR3nt: TGTGCCAGCAGCCCTTTACAGGGGACCCCCAGAATAGCTAACTATGGCTACACCTTC
d_gene: TRBD1
j_gene: TRBJ1-2
len: 19
abundance: NA
v_gene: TRBV7-9

CDR3aa: CASSAGQGFYEQFF
CDR3nt: TGTGCCAGCAGCGCGGGACAGGGGTTCTATGAGCAGTTCTTC
d_gene: TRBD1
j_gene: TRBJ2-1
len: 14
abundance: NA
v_gene: TRBV9

CDR3aa: CAWSEGATGNTIYF
CDR3nt: TGTGCCTGGAGTGAGGGGGCGACTGGAAACACCATATATTTT
d_gene: TRBD1
j_gene: TRBJ1-3
len: 14
abundance: NA
v_gene: TRBV30

CDR3aa: CASRTSGSDEQFF
CDR3nt: TGCGCCAGCAGGACTAGCGGGAGCGATGAGCAGTTCTTC
d_gene: TRBD2
j_gene: TRBJ2-1
len: 13
abundance: NA
v_gene: TRBV10-1

CDR3aa: CASSLAALEQGVTSYEQYF
CDR3nt: TGTGCCAGCAGCTTAGCGGCCTTGGAACAGGGAGTAACCTCCTACGAGCAGTACTTC
d_gene: NA
j_gene: TRBJ2-7
len: 19
abundance: NA
v_gene: TRBV7-6

CDR3aa: CASSSGTSGANTGELFF
CDR3nt: TGTGCCAGCAGCTCGGGGACTAGCGGAGCGAACACCGGGGAGCTGTTTTTT
d_gene: TRBD2
j_gene: TRBJ2-2
len: 17
abundance: NA
v_gene: TRBV5-4

CDR3aa: CASRQTSSGNTIYF
CDR3nt: TGCGCCAGCAGACAGACCAGCTCTGGAAACACCATATATTTT
d_gene: NA
j_gene: TRBJ1-3
len: 14
abundance: NA
v_gene: TRBV4-3

CDR3aa: CASRPSILEPHGYTF
CDR3nt: TGTGCCAGCAGACCTAGCATCTTAGAACCTCATGGCTACACCTTC
d_gene: NA
j_gene: TRBJ1-2
len: 15
abundance: NA
v_gene: TRBV7-3

CDR3aa: CASSSPSSHGTDTQYF
CDR3nt: TGTGCCAGCAGTTCCCCCAGTAGCCATGGCACAGATACGCAGTATTTT
d_gene: NA
j_gene: TRBJ2-3
len: 16
abundance: NA
v_gene: TRBV6-5

CDR3aa: CASSAHGTGRLETQYF
CDR3nt: TGTGCCAGCAGTGCCCACGGGACAGGGCGACTGGAGACCCAGTACTTC
d_gene: TRBD1
j_gene: TRBJ2-5
len: 16
abundance: NA
v_gene: TRBV25-1

CDR3aa: CASIREAPTEAFF
CDR3nt: TGTGCCAGCATAAGGGAGGCCCCCACTGAAGCTTTCTTT
d_gene: NA
j_gene: TRBJ1-1
len: 13
abundance: NA
v_gene: TRBV2